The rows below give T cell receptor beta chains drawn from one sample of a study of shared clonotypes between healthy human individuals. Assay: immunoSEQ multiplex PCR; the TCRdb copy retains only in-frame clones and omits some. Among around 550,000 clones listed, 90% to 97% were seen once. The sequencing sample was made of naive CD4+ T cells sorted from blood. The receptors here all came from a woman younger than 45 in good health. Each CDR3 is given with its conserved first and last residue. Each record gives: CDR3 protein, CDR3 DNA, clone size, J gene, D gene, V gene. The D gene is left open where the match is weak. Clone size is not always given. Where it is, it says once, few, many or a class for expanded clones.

CASSPYPGQNYNEQFF	TGTGCCAGCAGCCCCTACCCGGGACAGAACTACAATGAGCAGTTCTTC	.	TRBJ2-1	TRBD1	TRBV11-3
CAWGTQGVGEQYF	TGTGCCTGGGGCACTCAGGGGGTCGGCGAGCAGTACTTC	few	TRBJ2-7	TRBD1	TRBV30
CASSLDPDTEAFF	TGCGCCAGCAGCTTAGACCCGGACACTGAAGCTTTCTTT	.	TRBJ1-1	.	TRBV5-1
CASSFGGLTSGNTDTQYF	TGCGCCAGCAGCTTTGGAGGTTTGACTAGCGGGAACACAGATACGCAGTATTTT	.	TRBJ2-3	TRBD2	TRBV5-1
CAWSVSGIQYF	TGTGCCTGGAGTGTCTCGGGGATTCAGTACTTC	.	TRBJ2-4	.	TRBV30
CASSAGLAGVYEQYF	TGTGCCAGCAGTGCCGGACTAGCGGGAGTCTACGAGCAGTACTTC	once	TRBJ2-7	TRBD2	TRBV6-1
CASKAGQGFSYEQYF	TGTGCCAGCAAAGCCGGACAGGGGTTCTCCTACGAGCAGTACTTC	.	TRBJ2-7	TRBD1	TRBV10-3
CASSFRGPIAF	TGTGCCAGCAGTTTTAGAGGCCCAATCGCCTTC	.	TRBJ1-2	.	TRBV28
CASSLSGSVEQYF	TGTGCCAGCAGCTTATCAGGGTCGGTCGAGCAGTACTTC	.	TRBJ2-7	.	TRBV7-9
CASSRTIGPYLYNEQFF	TGTGCCAGTAGTAGGACGATAGGACCCTACTTATACAATGAGCAGTTCTTC	.	TRBJ2-1	.	TRBV19
CASTQYYGYTF	TGTGCCAGCACGCAGTACTATGGCTACACCTTC	.	TRBJ1-2	.	TRBV2
CASSREGGTGFSYEQYF	TGCGCCAGCAGCCGAGAAGGAGGGACTGGCTTCTCCTACGAGCAGTACTTC	.	TRBJ2-7	.	TRBV5-1
CASSPGTSGKQQYF	TGTGCCAGCAGTCCTGGGACTAGCGGGAAGCAGCAGTACTTC	few	TRBJ2-7	TRBD2	TRBV6-6
CASSLVSEKLFF	TGTGCCAGCAGCTTAGTATCGGAAAAACTGTTTTTT	.	TRBJ1-4	.	TRBV11-2
CASSQEKGTYNEQFF	TGTGCCAGCAGCCAAGAGAAGGGGACCTACAATGAGCAGTTCTTC	.	TRBJ2-1	.	TRBV4-2
CASSYGQGMVVGYTF	TGTGCCAGCAGTTATGGCCAGGGTATGGTGGTTGGCTACACCTTC	.	TRBJ1-2	.	TRBV5-8
CSVLWGVQNTEAFF	TGCAGCGTCCTCTGGGGGGTTCAGAACACTGAAGCTTTCTTT	.	TRBJ1-1	.	TRBV29-1
CASSPAADLPPTEAFF	TGTGCCAGCTCACCAGCAGCAGATCTTCCCCCCACTGAAGCTTTCTTT	once	TRBJ1-1	.	TRBV18
CASSAPVYTEAFF	TGTGCCAGCAGTGCTCCCGTTTACACTGAAGCTTTCTTT	.	TRBJ1-1	.	TRBV28
CASLGTRADSYNEQFF	TGTGCCAGCCTCGGGACTAGAGCCGACTCCTACAATGAGCAGTTCTTC	.	TRBJ2-1	.	TRBV21-1
CASSASGTDTGELFF	TGTGCCAGCAGCGCATCCGGGACAGACACCGGGGAGCTGTTTTTT	.	TRBJ2-2	TRBD1	TRBV7-3
CASSPPRGRGNTIYF	TGTGCCAGCAGTCCCCCGAGGGGGCGTGGAAACACCATATATTTT	.	TRBJ1-3	TRBD1	TRBV28
CASSSRTSREQFF	TGTGCCAGTAGTTCCAGGACTAGTCGTGAGCAGTTCTTC	.	TRBJ2-1	TRBD2	TRBV19
CAISEPHSEQYF	TGTGCCATCAGTGAGCCCCATAGCGAGCAGTACTTC	.	TRBJ2-7	.	TRBV10-3
CASSFTRVGGQETQYF	TGTGCCAGCAGCTTCACCAGGGTGGGTGGCCAAGAGACCCAGTACTTC	once	TRBJ2-5	.	TRBV11-2
CASRTTSSYEQYF	TGTGCCAGCAGGACAACCAGCTCCTACGAGCAGTACTTC	.	TRBJ2-7	.	TRBV27
CASSDGSGNQPQHF	TGTGCCAGCAGTGACGGGTCGGGCAATCAGCCCCAGCATTTT	.	TRBJ1-5	.	TRBV2
CASSTGTGELFF	TGTGCCAGCAGCACAGGCACCGGGGAGCTGTTTTTT	.	TRBJ2-2	.	TRBV7-9
CASSRDSNTEAFF	TGTGCCAGCAGCCGGGACAGCAACACTGAAGCTTTCTTT	.	TRBJ1-1	TRBD1	TRBV7-8
CASSLEGGLTKNIQYF	TGTGCCAGCAGCTTAGAGGGGGGGTTGACCAAAAACATTCAGTACTTC	.	TRBJ2-4	.	TRBV7-9
CASSMVLQETQYF	TGTGCCAGTAGTATGGTACTACAAGAGACCCAGTACTTC	once	TRBJ2-5	.	TRBV19
CASRVGRTGQPQHF	TGTGCCAGTAGGGTAGGCCGGACGGGACAGCCCCAGCATTTT	.	TRBJ1-5	.	TRBV19
CASSLDDSIGPQHF	TGTGCCAGCAGCTTAGACGACAGCATAGGACCCCAGCATTTT	.	TRBJ1-5	.	TRBV7-8
CARVARDLYNEQFF	TGTGCCAGAGTAGCGCGGGATCTCTACAATGAGCAGTTCTTC	.	TRBJ2-1	.	TRBV19
CASSLDGTTYNEQFF	TGCGCCAGCAGCTTGGATGGGACCACTTACAATGAGCAGTTCTTC	.	TRBJ2-1	.	TRBV5-1
CATRADSRKQYF	TGTGCCACTAGAGCGGACTCCCGAAAGCAGTACTTC	.	TRBJ2-7	.	TRBV19
CASTAAFPGLAGGNNEQFF	TGTGCCAGCACCGCGGCCTTCCCAGGACTAGCGGGAGGGAACAATGAGCAGTTCTTC	.	TRBJ2-1	TRBD2	TRBV7-2
CASRFKGDTGELFF	TGTGCCAGCAGGTTCAAGGGGGACACCGGGGAGCTGTTTTTT	.	TRBJ2-2	.	TRBV7-9
CASSLVPGYGYTF	TGTGCCAGCAGCTTAGTTCCGGGTTATGGCTACACCTTC	.	TRBJ1-2	.	TRBV11-2
CASSLVGGINTEAFF	TGCGCCAGCAGCTTGGTGGGGGGAATAAACACTGAAGCTTTCTTT	.	TRBJ1-1	.	TRBV5-1
CASSPWTSNNEQFF	TGTGCCAGCTCACCCTGGACGTCCAACAATGAGCAGTTCTTC	.	TRBJ2-1	.	TRBV18
CASSFRGLNEQFF	TGTGCCAGCAGCTTCCGAGGGCTGAATGAGCAGTTCTTC	.	TRBJ2-1	.	TRBV7-8
CAWSVPSIRNTEAFF	TGTGCCTGGAGTGTACCGAGCATCAGGAACACTGAAGCTTTCTTT	few	TRBJ1-1	.	TRBV30
CAISTGGVNTQYF	TGTGCCATCAGTACCGGGGGCGTCAATACGCAGTATTTT	once	TRBJ2-3	.	TRBV10-3
CASSSGTGERYF	TGTGCCAGCAGTTCGGGGACAGGGGAGCGGTACTTC	.	TRBJ2-7	TRBD1	TRBV28
CASTLGGRVNEQFF	TGTGCCAGCACCCTGGGGGGGAGGGTCAATGAGCAGTTCTTC	.	TRBJ2-1	TRBD2	TRBV2
CSVGWLDDRYEQYF	TGCAGCGTTGGGTGGCTGGACGACCGGTACGAGCAGTACTTC	once	TRBJ2-7	.	TRBV29-1
CASSSLGGSYEQYF	TGTGCCAGCAGTTCTCTCGGGGGCTCCTACGAGCAGTACTTC	once	TRBJ2-7	.	TRBV6-5
CSAKEETQYF	TGCAGTGCCAAAGAAGAGACCCAGTACTTC	.	TRBJ2-5	.	TRBV20-1
CASSSSYEQYF	TGTGCCAGCAGTTCCTCCTACGAGCAGTACTTC	.	TRBJ2-7	.	TRBV27
CASSIGGEIYEQYF	TGTGCCAGCAGTATAGGGGGGGAAATCTACGAGCAGTACTTC	.	TRBJ2-7	.	TRBV28
CAISESGLAGVRNEQFF	TGTGCCATCAGTGAGTCGGGACTAGCGGGAGTCCGCAATGAGCAGTTCTTC	.	TRBJ2-1	TRBD2	TRBV10-3
CASIPRGGAGGNTEAFF	TGTGCCAGCATCCCACGGGGGGGCGCGGGTGGAAACACTGAAGCTTTCTTT	.	TRBJ1-1	.	TRBV13
CASRRVADEQFF	TGTGCCAGCAGGCGGGTAGCTGATGAGCAGTTCTTC	.	TRBJ2-1	.	TRBV6-5